This TCR beta chain derives from a study of blood T cell repertoires in COVID-19. Study in general: The cDNA or gDNA used as material had been derived from T cells, B-cell-depleted T cells, or PBMCs.

Germline assignment: CDR1 SGHRS and CDR2 YFSETQ. V shed 2 bases and J 4 bases; nucleotides not matched to a gene: 7. The CDR3 is made up of 17 amino acids. As originally analysed: Counts of nucleated cells, estimated from reference gene primer amplification, were obtained. The repertoire was sequenced with immunoSEQ multiplex PCR; TCRdb's copy has only in-frame clones and lacks some. That table supplies the V and J calls and clone size; D and trimming were determined from the DNA. This table has 110,000 or so clones, approximately 81% appearing once. V gene TRBV5-1 combines with J gene TRBJ2-6; 9 nucleotides match TRBD2. The receptor comes from a man in his 60s with acute or convalescent COVID-19. The sample consisted of peripheral blood. The CDR3 DNA is TGCGCCAGCAGCTTTGCAGCGGGAGGATCCGGGGCCAACGTCCTGACTTTC. It yields the protein CASSFAAGGSGANVLTF. The variable domain in full, completed from reference TRBV5-1 and TRBJ2-6, reads KAGVTQTPRYLIKTRGQQVTLSCSPISGHRSVSWYQQTPGQGLQFLFEYFSETQRNKGNFPGRFSGRQFSNSRSEMNVSTLELGDSALYLCASSFAAGGSGANVLTFGAGSRLTVL.